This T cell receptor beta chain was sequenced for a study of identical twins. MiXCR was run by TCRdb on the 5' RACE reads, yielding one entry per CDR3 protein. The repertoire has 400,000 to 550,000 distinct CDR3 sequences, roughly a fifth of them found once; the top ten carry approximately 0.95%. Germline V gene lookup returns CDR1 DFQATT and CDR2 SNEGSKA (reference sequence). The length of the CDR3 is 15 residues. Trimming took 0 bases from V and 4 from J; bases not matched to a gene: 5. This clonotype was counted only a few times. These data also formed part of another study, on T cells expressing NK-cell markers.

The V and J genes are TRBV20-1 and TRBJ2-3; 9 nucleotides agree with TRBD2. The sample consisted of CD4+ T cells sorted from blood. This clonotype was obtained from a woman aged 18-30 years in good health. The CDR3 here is CSARDRGGRADTQYF. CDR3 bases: TGCAGTGCTAGAGATCGAGGCGGGAGGGCAGATACGCAGTATTTT.